This T cell receptor (beta chain) was retrieved from a study of T cells in Graves' hyperthyroidism and ophthalmopathy. The CDR3 regions of TCR beta were amplified from RNA transcripts. The TCR CDR3 first-round RT-PCR relied on the HTBI primer set. TCRdb fed the multiplex PCR reads into MiXCR, producing one record per CDR3 protein. The profile shows about 410,000 distinct CDR3 sequences, roughly 14% of them singletons. General observations from the study: Most thyroid-expanded clonotypes above 0.001 were also found in blood.

In this sample, this clonotype turned up many times. Its target is not known. At least 3 on the Clinical Activity Score was recorded for ophthalmopathy patients, who also had NOSPECS grade at least 4 and duration under 3 months. Diagnosis relied on clinical symptoms, serum thyroxine and TRAb, thyroid ultrasound and orbital computed tomography. Sequencing input: blood. This clonotype was obtained from a man between 18 and 29 years old with Graves' ophthalmopathy.

The CDR3 bases are TGTGCCAGCAGTTTAGCGGGACTCCCAAGCGGCCACGAGCAGTACTTC. Amino acids: CASSLAGLPSGHEQYF. V usage is TRBV12-3 or TRBV12-4 and J usage is TRBJ2-7; the D gene is possibly TRBD2 (6 bases). This CDR3 spans 16 amino acids. V was pared by 0 bases and J by 5 bases, with 17 bases between.